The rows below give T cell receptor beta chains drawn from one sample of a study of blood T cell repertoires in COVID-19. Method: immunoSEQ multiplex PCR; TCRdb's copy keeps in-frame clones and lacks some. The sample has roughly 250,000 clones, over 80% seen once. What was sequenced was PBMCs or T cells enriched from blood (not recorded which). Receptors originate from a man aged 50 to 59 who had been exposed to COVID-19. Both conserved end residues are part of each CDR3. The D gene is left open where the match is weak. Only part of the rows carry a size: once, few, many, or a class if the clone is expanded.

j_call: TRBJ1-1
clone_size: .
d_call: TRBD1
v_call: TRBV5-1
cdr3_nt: TGCGCCAGCAGCATCACAGGGGGAAGCGTCCTGGTGAGAGCTTTCTTT
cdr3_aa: CASSITGGSVLVRAFF

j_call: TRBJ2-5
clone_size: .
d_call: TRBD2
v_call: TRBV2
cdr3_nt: TGTGCCAGCAGTGAATTGGCGGGAGGAGTAGAGACCCAGTACTTC
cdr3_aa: CASSELAGGVETQYF

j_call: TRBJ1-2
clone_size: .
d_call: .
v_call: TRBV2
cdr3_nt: TGTGCCAGCAGTGCCAGGATTCGTAACTATGGCTACACCTTC
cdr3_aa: CASSARIRNYGYTF

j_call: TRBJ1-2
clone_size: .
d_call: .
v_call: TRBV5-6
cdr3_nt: TGTGCCAGCAGCTTGGTCGTTAACTATGGCTACACCTTC
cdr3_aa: CASSLVVNYGYTF

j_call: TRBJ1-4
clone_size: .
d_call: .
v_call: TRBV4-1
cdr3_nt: TGCGCCAGCAGCCAAGACCGGGAAAAACTGTTTTTT
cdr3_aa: CASSQDREKLFF

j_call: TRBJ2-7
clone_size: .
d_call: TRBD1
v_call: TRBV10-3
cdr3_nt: TGTGCCATCAGTACAGGGGCCCGAACCTACGAGCAGTACTTC
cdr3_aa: CAISTGARTYEQYF

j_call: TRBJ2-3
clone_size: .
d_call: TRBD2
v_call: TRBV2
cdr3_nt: TGTGCCAGCAGCCTAGCGGGAGGAAATACGCAGTATTTT
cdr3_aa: CASSLAGGNTQYF

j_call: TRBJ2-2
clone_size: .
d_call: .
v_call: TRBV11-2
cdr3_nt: TGTGCCAGCAGCGGACCGGGGTTTCAAAACACCGGGGAGCTGTTTTTT
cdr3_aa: CASSGPGFQNTGELFF

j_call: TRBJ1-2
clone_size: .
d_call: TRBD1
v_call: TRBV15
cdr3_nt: TGTGCCACCAGCATACGAACAGGGGGCGTATTTAACTATGGCTACACCTTC
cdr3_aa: CATSIRTGGVFNYGYTF

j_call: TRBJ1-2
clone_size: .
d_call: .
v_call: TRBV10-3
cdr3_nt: TGTGCCATCAGTGACCCGATTAGTGGCTACACCTTC
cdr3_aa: CAISDPISGYTF

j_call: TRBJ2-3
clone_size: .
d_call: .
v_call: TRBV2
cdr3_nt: TGTGCCAGCAGTGAAGCGCTCAGGGGTCTGGATACGCAGTATTTT
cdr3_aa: CASSEALRGLDTQYF

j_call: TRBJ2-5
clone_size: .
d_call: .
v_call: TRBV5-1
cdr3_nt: TGCGCCAGCAGCTTGAGGGGGGGTGCAGAGACCCAGTACTTC
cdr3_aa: CASSLRGGAETQYF

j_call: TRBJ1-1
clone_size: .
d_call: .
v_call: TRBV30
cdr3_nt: TGTGCCTGGAGGTTGGGCCAATTATCATCCGGCACTGAAGCTTTCTTT
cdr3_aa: CAWRLGQLSSGTEAFF

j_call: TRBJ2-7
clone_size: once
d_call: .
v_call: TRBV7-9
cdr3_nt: TGTGCCAGCAGCTACCCAGATTACGAGCAGTACTTC
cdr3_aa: CASSYPDYEQYF

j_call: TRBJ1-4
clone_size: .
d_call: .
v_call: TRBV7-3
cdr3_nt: TGTGCCAGCAGCTTAACGGCCGGGAGCCGGGAACTGTTTTTT
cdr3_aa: CASSLTAGSRELFF

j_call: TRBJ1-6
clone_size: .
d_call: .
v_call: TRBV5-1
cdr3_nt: TGCGCCAGCAGCCAGGGGATCGCCTATAATTCACCCCTCCACTTT
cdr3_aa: CASSQGIAYNSPLHF

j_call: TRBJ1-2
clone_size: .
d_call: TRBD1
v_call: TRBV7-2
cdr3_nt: TGTGCCAGCAGCTCAAGTCGACAGGGCCACACCTTC
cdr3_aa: CASSSSRQGHTF

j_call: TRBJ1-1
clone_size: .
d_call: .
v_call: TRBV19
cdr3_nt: TGTGCCAGTAGTAGACAGGTTATGAACACTGAAGCTTTCTTT
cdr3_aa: CASSRQVMNTEAFF

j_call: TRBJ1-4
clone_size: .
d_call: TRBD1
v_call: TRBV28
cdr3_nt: TGTGCCAGCAGTTTTCGGACAGGGGGTAGTGAAAAACTGTTTTTT
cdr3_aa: CASSFRTGGSEKLFF

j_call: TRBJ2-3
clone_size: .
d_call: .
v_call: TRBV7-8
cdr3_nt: TGTGCCAGCAGCCAAGGGAATCGGGGAAATTGGCGGGAAGGTGAAGATACGCAGTATTTT
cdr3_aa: CASSQGNRGNWREGEDTQYF

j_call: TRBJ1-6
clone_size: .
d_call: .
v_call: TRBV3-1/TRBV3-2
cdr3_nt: TGTGCCAGCAGCCAATTCGTGCACAGGGATTCACCCCTCCACTTT
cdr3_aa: CASSQFVHRDSPLHF

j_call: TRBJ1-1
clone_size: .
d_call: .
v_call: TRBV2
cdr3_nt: TGTGCCAGCAACAGGGCGGGCGCTGAAGCTTTCTTT
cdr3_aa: CASNRAGAEAFF

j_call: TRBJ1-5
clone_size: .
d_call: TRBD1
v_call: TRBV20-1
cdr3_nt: TGCAGTGCTAGTCCGGACAGGGCGAGCCAGCCCCAGCATTTT
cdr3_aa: CSASPDRASQPQHF

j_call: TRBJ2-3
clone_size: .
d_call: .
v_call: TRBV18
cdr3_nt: TGTGCCAGCTCACCACCGAGTGGAGGGGCAGATACGCAGTATTTT
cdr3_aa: CASSPPSGGADTQYF

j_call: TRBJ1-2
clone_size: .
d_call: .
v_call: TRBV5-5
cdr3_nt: TGTGCCAGCAGCTCTGGAGCGAACTATGGCTACACCTTC
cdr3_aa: CASSSGANYGYTF

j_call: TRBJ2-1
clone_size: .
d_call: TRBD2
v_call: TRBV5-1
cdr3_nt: TGCGCCAGCAGCCTTATAGCGGGAGGGTACAATGAGCAGTTCTTC
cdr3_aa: CASSLIAGGYNEQFF

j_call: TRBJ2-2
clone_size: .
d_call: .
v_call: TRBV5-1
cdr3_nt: TGCGCCAGCAGCTTGGGAGCGGACACCGGGGAGCTGTTTTTT
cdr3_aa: CASSLGADTGELFF

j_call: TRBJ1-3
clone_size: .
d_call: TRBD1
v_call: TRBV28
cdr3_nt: TGTGCCAGCAGTTTCTCTAGGGGGCTTGGAAACACCATATATTTT
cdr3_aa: CASSFSRGLGNTIYF

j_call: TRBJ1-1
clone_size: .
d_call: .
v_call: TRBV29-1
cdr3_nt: TGCAGCGTTGAACTAGGAAGGTCGGCCACTGAAGCTTTCTTT
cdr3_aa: CSVELGRSATEAFF

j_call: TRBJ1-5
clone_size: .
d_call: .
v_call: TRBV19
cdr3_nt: TGTGCCAGTAGTATTTTTTCATCAGGGAGCAATCAGCCCCAGCATTTT
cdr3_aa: CASSIFSSGSNQPQHF

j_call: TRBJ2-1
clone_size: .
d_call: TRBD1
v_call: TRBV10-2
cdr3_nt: TGCGCCAGCAGGTTTACGGGACAGGGGGCAAATGAGCAGTTCTTC
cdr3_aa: CASRFTGQGANEQFF

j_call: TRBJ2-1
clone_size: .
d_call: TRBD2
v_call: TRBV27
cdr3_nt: TGTGCCAGCAGTAAACCGGGACTAGCGGGGGGGAGCCCTGAGCAGTTCTTC
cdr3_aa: CASSKPGLAGGSPEQFF

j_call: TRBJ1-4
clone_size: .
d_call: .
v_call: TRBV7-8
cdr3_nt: TGTGCCAGCAGCCCGACGAGGGCTCACAATGAAAAACTGTTTTTT
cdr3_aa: CASSPTRAHNEKLFF

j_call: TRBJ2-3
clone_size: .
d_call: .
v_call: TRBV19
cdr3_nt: TGTGCCAGTAGCCCTGGAGGCTTGTTAACAGATACGCAGTATTTT
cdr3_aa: CASSPGGLLTDTQYF

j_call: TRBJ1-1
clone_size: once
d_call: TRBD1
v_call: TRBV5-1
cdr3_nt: TGCGCCAGCAGCTTCCGGACAGGGGGCACTGAAGCTTTCTTT
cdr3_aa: CASSFRTGGTEAFF

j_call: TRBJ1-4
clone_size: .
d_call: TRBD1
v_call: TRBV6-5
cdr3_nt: TGTGCCAGCAGTTACTCGGGGTCAGGGGGTGAAAAACTGTTTTTT
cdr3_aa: CASSYSGSGGEKLFF

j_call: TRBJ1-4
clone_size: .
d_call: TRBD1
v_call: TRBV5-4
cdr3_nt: TGTGCCAGCAGCCGGGACAGGGCTCGGGAAAAACTGTTTTTT
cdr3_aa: CASSRDRAREKLFF

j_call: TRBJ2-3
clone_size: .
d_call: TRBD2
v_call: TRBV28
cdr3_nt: TGTGCCAGCACCAGGGTGGCTAGCGGAACAGATACGCAGTATTTT
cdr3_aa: CASTRVASGTDTQYF

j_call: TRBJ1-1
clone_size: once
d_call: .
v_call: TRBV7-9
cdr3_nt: TGTGCCAGCAGACAACAGGGCTCCACTGAAGCTTTCTTT
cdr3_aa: CASRQQGSTEAFF

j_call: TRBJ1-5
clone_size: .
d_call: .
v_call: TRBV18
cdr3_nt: TGTGCCAGCTCACCGAGTAAGGAAGCGAGCAATCAGCCCCAGCATTTT
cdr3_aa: CASSPSKEASNQPQHF

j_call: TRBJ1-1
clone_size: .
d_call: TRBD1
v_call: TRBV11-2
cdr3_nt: TGTGCCAGCAGCTTAGCCTTCCTGCACAGGGGGCTGACTGAAGCTTTCTTT
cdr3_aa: CASSLAFLHRGLTEAFF

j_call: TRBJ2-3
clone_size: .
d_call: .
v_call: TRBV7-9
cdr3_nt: TGTGCCAGCGAGGTCAGGGGCCATGATACGCAGTATTTT
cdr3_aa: CASEVRGHDTQYF

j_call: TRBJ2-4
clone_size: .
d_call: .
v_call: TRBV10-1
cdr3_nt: TGCGCCAGCAGTGAGGGGGCACGACCCAAAAACATTCAGTACTTC
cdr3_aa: CASSEGARPKNIQYF

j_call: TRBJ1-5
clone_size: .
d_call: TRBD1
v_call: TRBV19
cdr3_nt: TGTGCCAGTAGTAAGCGGACAGGGGATGATCAGCCCCAGCATTTT
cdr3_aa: CASSKRTGDDQPQHF

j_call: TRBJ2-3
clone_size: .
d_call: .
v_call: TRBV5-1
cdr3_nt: TGCGCCAGCAGCCGACAGAGCACAGATACGCAGTATTTT
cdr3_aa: CASSRQSTDTQYF